Sequencing of this T cell receptor (beta chain) was carried out in a study of early T cells in non-severe SARS-CoV-2 infection. Whole-study findings and limits: VDJdb matching skewed toward anti-spike CD8 responses, missing private and CD4 specificities.

The V and J ends lost 6 bases and 2 bases, in that order; junction bases with no gene match: 8. The CDR3 extends over 15 amino acids. The table lists this clonotype with a few counts. Antigen specificity is unknown. TCRdb reprocessed the 5' RACE reads via MiXCR and lists one record per CDR3 protein. This sample yields 70,000 to 90,000 distinct CDR3 sequences, of which about a sixth are seen a single time; 12% belongs to the top ten. This TCR derives from an adult who was a healthcare worker with PCR-confirmed SARS-CoV-2 infection or an uninfected control (not recorded which). The genes are TRBV12-3 or TRBV12-4 and TRBJ1-2; 8 bases align to TRBD1. The source material was whole blood. Here the CDR3 reads CASSFRDRPNYGYTF. CDR3 sequence (DNA): TGTGCCAGCAGCTTCCGGGACAGGCCGAACTATGGCTACACCTTC.